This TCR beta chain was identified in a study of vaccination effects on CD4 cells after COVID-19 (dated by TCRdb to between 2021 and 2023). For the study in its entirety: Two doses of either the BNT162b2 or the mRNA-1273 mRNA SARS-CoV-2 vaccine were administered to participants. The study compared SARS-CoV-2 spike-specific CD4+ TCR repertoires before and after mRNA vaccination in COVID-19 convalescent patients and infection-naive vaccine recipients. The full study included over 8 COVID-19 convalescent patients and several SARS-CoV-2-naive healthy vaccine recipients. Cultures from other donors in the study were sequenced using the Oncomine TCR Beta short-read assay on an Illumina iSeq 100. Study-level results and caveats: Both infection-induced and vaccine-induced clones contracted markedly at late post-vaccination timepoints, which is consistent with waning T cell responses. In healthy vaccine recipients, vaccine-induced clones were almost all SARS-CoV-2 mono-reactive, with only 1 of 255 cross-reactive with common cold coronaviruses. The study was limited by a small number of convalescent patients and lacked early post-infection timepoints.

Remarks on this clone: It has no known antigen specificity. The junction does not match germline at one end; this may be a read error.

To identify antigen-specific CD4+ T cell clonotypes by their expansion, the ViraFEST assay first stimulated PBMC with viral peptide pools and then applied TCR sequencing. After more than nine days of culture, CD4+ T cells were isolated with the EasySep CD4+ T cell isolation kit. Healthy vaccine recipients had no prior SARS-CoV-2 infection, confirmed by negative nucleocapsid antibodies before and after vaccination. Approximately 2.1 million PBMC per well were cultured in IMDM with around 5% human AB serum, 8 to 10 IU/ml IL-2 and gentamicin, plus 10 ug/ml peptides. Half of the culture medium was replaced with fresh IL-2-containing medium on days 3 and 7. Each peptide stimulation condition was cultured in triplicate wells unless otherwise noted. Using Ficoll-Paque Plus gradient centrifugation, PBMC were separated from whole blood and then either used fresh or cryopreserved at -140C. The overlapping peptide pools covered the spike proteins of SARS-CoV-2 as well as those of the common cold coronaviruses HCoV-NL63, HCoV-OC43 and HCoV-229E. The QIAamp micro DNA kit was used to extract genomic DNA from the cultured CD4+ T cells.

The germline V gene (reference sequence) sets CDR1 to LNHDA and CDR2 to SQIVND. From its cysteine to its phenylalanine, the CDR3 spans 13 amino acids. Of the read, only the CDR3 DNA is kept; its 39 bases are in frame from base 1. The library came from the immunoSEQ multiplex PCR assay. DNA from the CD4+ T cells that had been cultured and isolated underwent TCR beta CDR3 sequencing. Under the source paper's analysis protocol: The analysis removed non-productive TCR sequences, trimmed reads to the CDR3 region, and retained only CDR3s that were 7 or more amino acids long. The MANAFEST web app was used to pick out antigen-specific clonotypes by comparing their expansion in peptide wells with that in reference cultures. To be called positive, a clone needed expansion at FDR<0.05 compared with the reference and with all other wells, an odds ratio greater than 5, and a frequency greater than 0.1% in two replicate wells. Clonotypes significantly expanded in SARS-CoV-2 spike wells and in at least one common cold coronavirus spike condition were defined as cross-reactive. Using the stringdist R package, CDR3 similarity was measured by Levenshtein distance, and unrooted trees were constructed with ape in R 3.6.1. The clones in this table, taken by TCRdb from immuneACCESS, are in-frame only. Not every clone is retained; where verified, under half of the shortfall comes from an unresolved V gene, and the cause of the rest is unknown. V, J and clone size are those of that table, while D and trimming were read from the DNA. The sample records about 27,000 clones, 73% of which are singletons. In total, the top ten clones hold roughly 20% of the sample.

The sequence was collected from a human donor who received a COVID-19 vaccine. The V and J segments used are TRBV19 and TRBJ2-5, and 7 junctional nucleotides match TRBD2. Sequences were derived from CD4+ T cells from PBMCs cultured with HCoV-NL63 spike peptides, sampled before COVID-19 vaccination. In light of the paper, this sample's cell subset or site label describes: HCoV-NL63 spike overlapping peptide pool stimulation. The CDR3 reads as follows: CATSSLGRGTQYF. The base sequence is TGTGCCACTAGTTCCCTTGGGAGGGGGACCCAGTACTTC. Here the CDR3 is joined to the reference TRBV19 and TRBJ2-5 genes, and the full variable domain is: DGGITQSPKYLFRKEGQNVTLSCEQNLNHDAMYWYRQDPGQGLRLIYYSQIVNDFQKGDIAEGYSVSREKKESFPLTVTSAQKNPTAFYLCATSSLGRGTQYFGPGTRLLVL.